Each of the 24 T cell receptor beta chains below was sequenced from the same sample in a study of blood T cell repertoires in COVID-19. The assay was immunoSEQ multiplex PCR, and TCRdb's table has in-frame clones only and misses some. The table lists approximately 160,000 clones, about four fifths of them singletons. The sample comprised PBMCs or T cells enriched from blood (not recorded which). These TCRs come from a woman aged 45 to 65 in a cohort exposed to, infected with or recovered from COVID-19 (not recorded which).

The chain links TRBV29-1 to TRBJ2-1; TRBD1 matches 8 bases. Germline CDR1 is SQVTM and CDR2 is ANQGSEA. This CDR3 has 19 amino acids. After removal of 2 bases from V and 6 bases from J, the junction contained 21 bases not matched to a gene. CDR3 protein: CSVELVDRERVRSFNEQFF. The CDR3 coding sequence is TGCAGCGTTGAATTGGTGGACAGGGAAAGGGTGAGGAGCTTCAATGAGCAGTTCTTC.

This rearrangement joins TRBV5-4 to TRBJ2-3; D possibly corresponds to TRBD1 (6 bases). Germline V CDR1 and CDR2: SGHNT, YYREEE (reference sequence). The CDR3 runs 16 residues. Trimming left V 4 bases short and J 0 bases short, with 15 bases between. This CDR3 is CASSLRLDSSTDTQYF. The CDR3 nucleotides read TGTGCCAGCAGCCTACGCCTGGACAGTAGCACAGATACGCAGTATTTT.

This clone has a single count. This CDR3 is CAISERQTSGAGGELFF. Here the CDR3 DNA reads TGTGCCATCAGTGAGAGACAGACTAGCGGGGCAGGCGGGGAGCTGTTTTTT. The V gene is TRBV10-3, the J gene TRBJ2-2; 11 bases are shared with TRBD2. The junction had 9 bases not matched to a gene; V was cut back by 2 bases and J by 7 bases. Per germline, CDR1 ENHRY and CDR2 SYGVKD. This CDR3 comprises 17 residues.

The chain combines TRBV10-1 with TRBJ2-1, with TRBD2 matching 7 bases. The CDR3 totals 14 residues. Looked up from germline, CDR1 is WNHNN and CDR2 is SYGVQD (reference sequence). V lost 4 bases to trimming and J lost 2 bases; unmatched junction nucleotides: 2. CDR3 in DNA: TGCGCCAGCAGTGGCGGGGGAACCTACAATGAGCAGTTCTTC. Translating gives CASSGGGTYNEQFF.

This clone was picked up a small number of times. J is TRBJ2-3 and V is TRBV2; D is perhaps TRBD2 (6 bases). Germline CDR1 is SNHLY and CDR2 is FYNNEI. V was cut by 7 bases and J by 1 base, with 12 bases left in between. The CDR3 runs to 14 residues. The CDR3 protein is CASKAGWGTDTQYF. The CDR3 region has the DNA TGTGCCAGCAAGGCGGGGTGGGGCACAGATACGCAGTATTTT.

This rearrangement joins TRBV24-1 to TRBJ2-2; 8 nucleotides align to TRBD2. Germline V gene lookup returns CDR1 KGHDR and CDR2 SFDVKD. V trimming: 5 bases; J trimming: 6 bases; junction bases outside the gene matches: 4. The CDR3 has 14 residues. The CDR3 protein is CATSVSGSPGELFF. CDR3 sequence (DNA): TGTGCCACCAGTGTCAGCGGGAGCCCCGGGGAGCTGTTTTTT.

The chain is built from TRBV4-2 and TRBJ1-2, with D perhaps TRBD1 (6 bases). Deletions cut 0 bases from V and 7 bases from J, with 18 bases between. Germline V gives CDR1 LGHNA, CDR2 YNFKEQ. The CDR3 extends over 16 amino acids. The CDR3 loop is CASSQDRRGAMVGYTF. The CDR3 nucleotides read TGTGCCAGCAGCCAAGACCGTCGGGGGGCGATGGTTGGCTACACCTTC.

The CDR3 region is CASNQVPGQADYGYTF. The CDR3 DNA is TGTGCCAGTAACCAGGTACCGGGACAGGCTGACTATGGCTACACCTTC. This chain joins TRBV19 and TRBJ1-2; 8 positions match TRBD1. The CDR3 covers 16 residues. CDR1 and CDR2 from the germline V gene are LNHDA and SQIVND (reference sequence). Germline trimming cut 7 bases from V and 3 bases from J; bases unmatched to any gene: 13.

V usage is TRBV2 and J usage is TRBJ2-5; weak D call: TRBD1 (6 bases). The CDR3 is made up of 14 amino acids. Germline V gene sequence: CDR1 SNHLY, CDR2 FYNNEI. V was trimmed by 5 bases and J by 2 bases, leaving 12 bases between them. CDR3 in DNA: TGTGCCAGCAGTCGAGACAGGCATCAAGAGACCCAGTACTTC. It specifies CASSRDRHQETQYF.

This chain links TRBV28 with TRBJ1-4, with a possible D match to TRBD1 (6 bases). V was pared by 4 bases and J by 16 bases, with 22 bases between. Germline V CDR1 and CDR2: MDHEN, SYDVKM. The CDR3 sequence is 14 residues long. DNA for the CDR3: TGTGCCAGCAGTTACACTTCAGGGGCTGGTGTTGCGTTTTTT. This codes for CASSYTSGAGVAFF. Full variable domain (missing parts from reference TRBV28 and TRBJ1-4): DVKVTQSSRYLVKRTGEKVFLECVQDMDHENMFWYRQDPGLGLRLIYFSYDVKMKEKGDIPEGYSVSREKKERFSLILESASTNQTSMYLCASSYTSGAGVAFFGSGTQLSVL.

The V gene is TRBV27, the J gene TRBJ1-5; D is perhaps TRBD1 (6 bases). There are 14 residues in the CDR3. V was clipped by 3 bases and J by 2 bases, with 8 bases between them. Germline CDR1 is MNHEY and CDR2 is SMNVEV (reference sequence). This chain's CDR3 is CASSFSGGNQPQHF. DNA for the CDR3: TGTGCCAGCAGTTTTTCAGGGGGCAATCAGCCCCAGCATTTT.

This rearrangement joins TRBV30 to TRBJ1-3; D not certain. This CDR3 has 14 residues. The ends were cut back, 1 base at V and 0 bases at J, with 7 bases in the middle. Germline CDR1 is GTSNPN and CDR2 is SVGIG (reference sequence). The CDR3: CAWSAYSSGNTIYF. The DNA for the CDR3 is TGTGCCTGGAGTGCCTATTCCTCTGGAAACACCATATATTTT.

The chain couples TRBV7-9 to TRBJ2-1; TRBD1 aligns across 9 bases. V lost 5 bases to trimming and J lost 3 bases; unmatched junction nucleotides: 14. There are 18 residues in the CDR3. In germline, CDR1 is SEHNR, CDR2 FQNEAQ (reference sequence). In DNA, the CDR3 is TGTGCCAGCAGCGACCGAATAGGGGCGGGACAGGGCTACAATGAGCAGTTCTTC. It encodes CASSDRIGAGQGYNEQFF.

V is TRBV7-2 and J is TRBJ2-1, with a possible D match to TRBD1 (6 bases). CDR3 length equals 15 residues. The ends were cut back, 1 base at V and 4 bases at J, with 11 bases in the middle. Germline assignment: CDR1 SGHTA and CDR2 FQGNSA. This CDR3 reads CASSLVPTGYNEQFF. The CDR3 DNA reads as TGTGCCAGCAGCTTAGTCCCAACAGGGTACAATGAGCAGTTCTTC.

J is TRBJ2-3 and V is TRBV6-5; TRBD2 is a possible D gene (6 bases). With 1 base removed from V and 1 base from J, the gap between germline ends came to 9 bases. Germline V lookup: CDR1 MNHEY, CDR2 SVGAGI. The CDR3 runs 15 residues. The CDR3 DNA reads as TGTGCCAGCAGTTACTTGACGGGAGGCACAGATACGCAGTATTTT. Translating gives CASSYLTGGTDTQYF.

The V gene is TRBV10-3, the J gene TRBJ2-1; 11 positions agree with TRBD2. The CDR3 runs 16 residues. The ends lost 5 bases at V and 10 bases at J; junction bases unmatched: 13. Germline V gene lookup returns CDR1 ENHRY and CDR2 SYGVKD. The chain's CDR3 is CAISPSTSGRGREQFF. The CDR3 region has the DNA TGTGCCATCAGTCCCTCAACTAGCGGGAGAGGAAGGGAGCAGTTCTTC.

This sequence joins TRBV6-5 and TRBJ1-3; 7 bases are shared with TRBD1. Unmatched junction bases numbered 4, after V lost 0 bases and J lost 2 bases. The CDR3 is 16 residues long. The germline CDR1 and CDR2 sequences are MNHEY and SVGAGI. CDR3 protein: CASSYSPDRAGNTIYF. For the CDR3, the DNA is TGTGCCAGCAGTTACTCCCCAGACAGGGCTGGAAACACCATATATTTT.

The chain combines TRBV6-5 with TRBJ1-1; D unresolved. The CDR3 totals 13 residues. The V end was cut by 10 bases, the J end by 8 bases, with 20 bases between. Germline loops: CDR1 MNHEY, CDR2 SVGAGI. CDR3 amino acids: CATEREPYQEAFF. The DNA of the CDR3 is TGTGCCACCGAGAGGGAACCATACCAGGAAGCTTTCTTT.

This clone was detected only once. The rearrangement links TRBV5-1 to TRBJ1-2; 9 nucleotides line up with TRBD1. The CDR3 length is 14 residues. J was trimmed by 7 bases and V by 2 bases; bases with no gene match: 6. From germline, CDR1 is SGHRS and CDR2 YFSETQ. For the CDR3, the DNA is TGCGCCAGCAGCTTTGAGACAGGGGGACGTGGCTACACCTTC. Its protein is CASSFETGGRGYTF.

The genes are TRBV5-4 and TRBJ1-4; 8 nucleotides match TRBD1. The CDR3 spans 15 residues. CDR1 SGHNT and CDR2 YYREEE come from the germline V gene (reference sequence). J gave up 6 bases and V 0 bases, and 4 bases lay outside the gene matches. CDR3 loop: CASSLGTGLYEKLFF. As DNA, the CDR3 is TGTGCCAGCAGCTTGGGGACAGGGTTATATGAAAAACTGTTTTTT.

This chain joins TRBV7-8 and TRBJ1-3, with 8 bases that match TRBD1. Losses at the gene ends were 3 bases for V and 3 bases for J; bases not matched to a gene: 4. CDR1 is SGHVS, CDR2 FQNEAQ, per germline. The CDR3 totals 15 residues. CDR3 coding DNA: TGTGCCAGCAGCTTTGGACAGGGATATGGAAACACCATATATTTT. Protein product: CASSFGQGYGNTIYF.

The genes are TRBV9 and TRBJ2-5; 12 bases match TRBD2. The ends lost 0 bases at V and 2 bases at J; junction bases unmatched: 2. The CDR3 has 16 amino acids. Looked up from germline, CDR1 is SGDLS and CDR2 is YYNGEE. CDR3 DNA: TGTGCCAGCAGCGTAGACACTAGCGGGAGGCAAGAGACCCAGTACTTC. Translation: CASSVDTSGRQETQYF.

In its sample, this clone was seen once. The chain combines TRBV19 with TRBJ1-2; a possible D gene is TRBD1 (6 bases). Germline CDR1 and CDR2: LNHDA and SQIVND (reference sequence). The CDR3 contains 16 residues. V was trimmed by 6 bases and J by 0 bases, leaving 17 bases between them. CDR3 amino acids: CASSDFRGLANYGYTF. CDR3 coding DNA: TGTGCCAGTAGCGATTTCAGGGGCTTAGCTAACTATGGCTACACCTTC.

The genes are TRBV5-1 and TRBJ2-7, with 9 bases lining up with TRBD2. CDR1 is SGHRS and CDR2 is YFSETQ in the germline V gene. V gave up 4 bases and J gave up 4 bases; unmatched junction bases: 12. CDR3 length: 16 residues. In DNA, the CDR3 is TGCGCCAGCAGCGGCGCGGGGGGGGCTGATCTGTACGAGCAGTACTTC. This sequence encodes CASSGAGGADLYEQYF.